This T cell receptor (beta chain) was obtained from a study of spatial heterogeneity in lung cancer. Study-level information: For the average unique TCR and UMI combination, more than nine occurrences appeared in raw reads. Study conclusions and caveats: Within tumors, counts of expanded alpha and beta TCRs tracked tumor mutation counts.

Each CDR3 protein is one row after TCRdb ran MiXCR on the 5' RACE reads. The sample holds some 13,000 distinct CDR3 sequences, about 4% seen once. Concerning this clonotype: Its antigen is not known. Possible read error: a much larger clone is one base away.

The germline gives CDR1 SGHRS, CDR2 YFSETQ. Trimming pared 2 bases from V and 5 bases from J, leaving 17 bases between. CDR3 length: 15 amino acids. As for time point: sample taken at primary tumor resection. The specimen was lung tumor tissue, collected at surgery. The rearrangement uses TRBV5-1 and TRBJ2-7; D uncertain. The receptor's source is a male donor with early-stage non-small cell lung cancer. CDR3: CASSLVRPTENEQYF. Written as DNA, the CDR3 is TGCGCCAGCAGCTTAGTAAGACCTACCGAAAACGAGCAGTACTTC.